A single sample is the source of the 2 T cell receptor beta chains below, sequenced in a study of control samples from healthy donors and cancer patients. Generated by immunoSEQ multiplex PCR, the TCRdb table keeps only in-frame clones and is missing some. The sample contains 45,000 to 60,000 clones, roughly nine tenths of which appear only once. The sample was PBMCs. The receptors were sampled from a man aged 55 to 70 with head and neck cancer.

V usage is TRBV28 and J usage is TRBJ1-5, with D hard to call. Germline values: CDR1 MDHEN, CDR2 SYDVKM. V was clipped by 5 bases and J by 1 base, with 9 bases between them. The CDR3 contains 14 residues. CDR3 amino acids: CASSPDESNQPQHF. CDR3 sequence (DNA): TGTGCCAGCAGTCCGGACGAGAGCAATCAGCCCCAGCATTTT.

The chain has TRBV6-5 and TRBJ2-3; possible D gene TRBD2, 6 bases. V lost 6 bases and J lost 0, with 10 bases in between. Germline assignment: CDR1 MNHEY and CDR2 SVGAGI. The CDR3 covers 14 residues. CDR3 DNA sequence: TGTGCCAGCAGGGACTACTCAAGCACAGATACGCAGTATTTT. It translates to CASRDYSSTDTQYF.